This T cell receptor beta chain came from a study of blood T cells in healthy people across ages. Trimming cost V 7 bases and J 2 bases, with 22 bases left between them. CDR1 and CDR2 (germline): SNHLY, FYNNEI. This CDR3 comprises 17 residues. They isolated at least 6.5 million PBMCs from each sample. Study findings and constraints: Donor CMV infection status was unknown, possibly confounding age-related changes in expanded clonotypes. Donors of long life had a larger count of naive CD4+ cells and greater diversity than aged donors.

This clonotype was seen a handful of times. As yet, its antigen is unknown. Next came a second PCR, run for about 7 to 12 cycles, which used a sample-barcoded 5' primer along with a J-beta primer mix. Via MiXCR, TCRdb re-called the 5' RACE reads, giving one row per CDR3 protein. This sample yields hundreds of thousands of distinct CDR3 sequences, of which about 30% are seen a single time; more than 15% belongs to the top ten. This chain connects TRBV2 to TRBJ2-3; possible D gene TRBD1, 5 bases. The sequence came from a woman of 80 years or more in good health. Sequenced input: blood. The DNA of the CDR3 is TGTGCCAGCAAGGGCAGGGAAAGGACACGGCCCACAGATACGCAGTATTTT. Translating it yields CASKGRERTRPTDTQYF.